This paragraph reports one T cell receptor beta chain. This sample was included in a study of long-term antiretroviral therapy in people with HIV. At the survey level, the v3.0 immunoSEQ assay was run. The table came from immunoSEQ multiplex PCR; TCRdb's copy has only in-frame clones and leaves some out. The data contain approximately 12,000 clones, 65% to 85% of them seen just once; the ten biggest clones take up 11%. Sequencing was performed on unsorted PBMCs, taken 0.8 years before starting antiretroviral therapy. The receptor was derived from a woman in her forties with HIV.

The CDR3: CASSQWTSIGNTIYF. In nucleotides, the CDR3 is TGTGCCAGCAGCCAATGGACTTCAATTGGAAACACCATATATTTT. The chain links TRBV7-2 to TRBJ1-3; D not resolved. This CDR3 has 15 residues. Trimming removed 5 bases from V and 3 bases from J, with 14 bases in between. Germline V lookup: CDR1 SGHTA, CDR2 FQGNSA.